Reported below is one TCR beta chain. Random hexamers were used to reverse transcribe the RNA input (about 0.45 to 1 ug). TCRdb independently ran MiXCR on the immunoSEQ multiplex PCR reads; one entry per CDR3 protein. The sample records about 150,000 distinct CDR3 sequences, more than 95% being singletons. In contrast to the negatively isolated CD8+ and CD4+ T cells, TEMRA cells were FACS-enriched. These data come from a study of CD8 T cells in Susac syndrome. The receptor's source is a human donor with Susac syndrome. Sequencing used CD4+ T cells from PBMCs.

The CDR3 sequence: CSVSGQGDYGYTF. The CDR3 DNA is TGCAGCGTTTCAGGACAGGGAGACTATGGCTACACCTTC. The genes are TRBV29-1 and TRBJ1-2; TRBD1 matches at 8 bases. In germline, CDR1 is SQVTM, CDR2 ANQGSEA. The CDR3 covers 13 residues. The J segment lost 3 bases and the V segment lost 5 bases, leaving 5 bases of the junction unmatched.